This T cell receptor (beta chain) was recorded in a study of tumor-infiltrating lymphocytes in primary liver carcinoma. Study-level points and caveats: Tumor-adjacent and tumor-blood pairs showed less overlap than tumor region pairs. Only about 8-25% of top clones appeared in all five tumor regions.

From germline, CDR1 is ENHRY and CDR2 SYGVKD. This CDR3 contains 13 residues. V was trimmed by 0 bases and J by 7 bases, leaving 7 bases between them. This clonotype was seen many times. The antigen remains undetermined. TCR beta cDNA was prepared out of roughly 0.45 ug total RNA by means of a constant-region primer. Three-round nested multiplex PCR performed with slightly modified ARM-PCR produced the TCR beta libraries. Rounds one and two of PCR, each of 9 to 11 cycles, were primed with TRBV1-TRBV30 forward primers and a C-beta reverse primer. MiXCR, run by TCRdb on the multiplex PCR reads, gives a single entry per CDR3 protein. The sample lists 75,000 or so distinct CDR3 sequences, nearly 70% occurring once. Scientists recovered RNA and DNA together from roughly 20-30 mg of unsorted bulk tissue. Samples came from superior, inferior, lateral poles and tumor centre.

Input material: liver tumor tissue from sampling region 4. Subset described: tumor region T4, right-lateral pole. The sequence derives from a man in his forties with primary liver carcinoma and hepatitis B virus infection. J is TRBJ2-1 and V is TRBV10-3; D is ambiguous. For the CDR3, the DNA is TGTGCCATCAGTGAGTCTGTTTTTAATGAGCAGTTCTTC. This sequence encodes CAISESVFNEQFF.